Below are 30 T cell receptor beta chains sequenced from a single sample in a study of cytomegalovirus exposure and HLA in healthy donors. A multiplex PCR was run with 60 Vbeta primers and 13 Jbeta primers. Assay used: immunoSEQ multiplex PCR; TCRdb lists only in-frame clones, some missing. The table shows some 110,000 clones, with about 60% occurring only once. Material for sequencing was PBMCs. These TCRs come from a woman aged 30 to 39 in good health and CMV-seronegative.

The V call is TRBV11-2, the J call TRBJ2-7; 8 bases match TRBD2. The V gene's germline CDR1 is SGHAT and CDR2 FQNNGV. V dropped 0 bases and J dropped 0; count of bases not matched to a gene: 1. The CDR3 has 15 residues. CDR3 sequence: CASSLESGGSYEQYF. The CDR3 DNA is TGTGCCAGCAGCTTAGAGAGCGGGGGCTCCTACGAGCAGTACTTC.

Comments on this clone: The identical CDR3 is also encoded by other nucleotide sequences in the sample. The J gene is TRBJ2-3, the V gene TRBV14, with D hard to call. Germline V gene sequence: CDR1 SGHDN, CDR2 FVKESK. Trimming left V 5 bases short and J 1 base short, with 16 bases between. This CDR3 is built from 16 residues. The CDR3 region is CASSVRWLEGTDTQYF. The CDR3 DNA follows: TGTGCCAGCAGCGTCCGATGGCTAGAAGGCACAGATACGCAGTATTTT.

V gene TRBV7-2 combines with J gene TRBJ2-1; 12 bases line up with TRBD2. The CDR3 extends over 16 amino acids. From germline, CDR1 is SGHTA and CDR2 FQGNSA. The V and J ends lost 5 bases and 4 bases, in that order; junction bases with no gene match: 6. Here the CDR3 reads CASSLGLAGFYNEQFF. The CDR3 DNA sequence: TGTGCCAGCAGCCTTGGACTAGCGGGGTTTTACAATGAGCAGTTCTTC.

This chain uses TRBV15 with TRBJ1-6, with 7 nucleotides matching TRBD1. This CDR3 contains 14 residues. Germline values: CDR1 LNHNV, CDR2 YYDKDF (reference sequence). The V gene end was trimmed by 6 bases and the J gene end by 6 bases; junction bases not matched to a gene: 5. CDR3 sequence reads: CATRAGTANSPLHF. CDR3 DNA: TGTGCCACCAGGGCCGGGACAGCTAATTCACCCCTCCACTTT.

V gene TRBV9 combines with J gene TRBJ2-5; 14 bases are shared with TRBD2. The trim removed 2 bases at V and 4 bases at J, leaving 7 bases unmatched. Germline CDR1 SGDLS, CDR2 YYNGEE. This CDR3 has 17 amino acids. The CDR3 DNA sequence: TGTGCCAGCAGCGTGACTAGCGGGAGGGCCCTCGGAGAGACCCAGTACTTC. Amino acids: CASSVTSGRALGETQYF.

The chain carries TRBV7-9 and TRBJ2-2, with 8 positions matching TRBD2. The V segment lost 4 bases and the J segment 6 bases; nucleotides outside the gene matches: 10. CDR3 size: 16 residues. Per germline, CDR1 SEHNR and CDR2 FQNEAQ (reference sequence). The CDR3 protein is CASSSSGGRTAGELFF. The CDR3 DNA reads TGTGCCAGCAGCTCCTCGGGAGGGAGGACGGCCGGGGAGCTGTTTTTT.

The chain carries TRBV27 and TRBJ2-7, with D perhaps matching TRBD2 (6 bases). The CDR3 covers 18 residues. Deletions cut 6 bases from V and 5 bases from J, with 29 bases between. Germline V gene data show CDR1 as MNHEY and CDR2 as SMNVEV (reference sequence). The CDR3 sequence is CASSTQASGGINSDEQYF. In nucleotides, the CDR3 is TGTGCCAGCAGCACTCAGGCCTCCGGCGGGATAAACTCTGACGAGCAGTACTTC.

The rearrangement uses TRBV6-5 and TRBJ2-5; no reliable D call. TRBJ2-7 explains the end of the DNA better; the J call may be wrong. Germline V CDR1 and CDR2: MNHEY, SVGAGI. The CDR3 totals 15 residues. The CDR3 is CASSYSIANAYEQYF. Written as DNA, the CDR3 is TGTGCCAGCAGTTACTCGATCGCGAACGCCTACGAGCAGTACTTC.

V is TRBV13 and J is TRBJ2-1; possibly TRBD2 for D (6 bases). CDR1 is PRHDT and CDR2 is FYEKMQ in the germline V gene (reference sequence). V was shortened by 5 bases and J by 5 bases, with 16 bases between the two germline ends. The CDR3 has 15 residues. The CDR3 is CASSPLWKRDNEQFF. Here the CDR3 DNA reads TGTGCCAGCAGCCCGCTTTGGAAGCGGGACAATGAGCAGTTCTTC.

This chain joins TRBV18 and TRBJ2-6; D possibly corresponds to TRBD2 (5 bases). The CDR3 covers 15 residues. Germline V gene data show CDR1 as KGHSH and CDR2 as LQKENI. V was clipped by 6 bases and J by 2 bases, with 11 bases between them. This CDR3 reads CASSPGIAGANVLTF. CDR3 coding DNA: TGTGCCAGCTCCCCGGGGATCGCTGGGGCCAACGTCCTGACTTTC. The variable domain in full, with the rest retrieved from reference TRBV18 and TRBJ2-6, is NAGVMQNPRHLVRRRGQEARLRCSPMKGHSHVYWYRQLPEEGLKFMVYLQKENIIDESGMPKERFSAEFPKEGPSILRIQQVVRGDSAAYFCASSPGIAGANVLTFGAGSRLTVL.

This clone has only a few counts. This chain uses TRBV4-1 with TRBJ1-1; weak D call: TRBD1 (6 bases). Trimming removed 3 bases from V and 4 bases from J, with 18 bases in between. Germline values: CDR1 MGHRA, CDR2 YSYEKL. CDR3 length: 16 residues. The CDR3 nucleotides are TGCGCCAGCAGCCACTCAGAGACAGGCGCGGGCACTGAAGCTTTCTTT. This gives the protein CASSHSETGAGTEAFF.

The chain couples TRBV11-2 to TRBJ1-1; D ambiguous. Trimming shortened V by 5 bases and J by 1 base, and 11 bases separated the two germline ends. Germline CDR1 SGHAT, CDR2 FQNNGV. This CDR3 has 14 amino acids. Here the CDR3 reads CASSAIRENTEAFF. The CDR3 region has the DNA TGTGCCAGCAGCGCGATTCGGGAGAACACTGAAGCTTTCTTT.

The table lists this clone with a few counts. V is TRBV5-4 and J is TRBJ2-6, with 8 bases aligning to TRBD1. The V and J ends lost 2 bases and 2 bases, in that order; junction bases with no gene match: 3. This CDR3 has 16 amino acids. In germline, CDR1 is SGHNT, CDR2 YYREEE (reference sequence). The CDR3 loop is CASSFLQGAGANVLTF. CDR3 in DNA: TGTGCCAGCAGCTTCCTACAGGGGGCTGGGGCCAACGTCCTGACTTTC.

The chain combines TRBV28 with TRBJ1-5; tentative D call: TRBD1 (6 bases). CDR3 length: 15 residues. Germline V gene data show CDR1 as MDHEN and CDR2 as SYDVKM. Between the trimmed V and J ends, which lost 5 bases and 4 bases, there was a span of 15 bases. The CDR3 bases are TGTGCCAGCAGTCCTTCTTACAGGGATAATCAGCCCCAGCATTTT. It encodes CASSPSYRDNQPQHF. Full variable domain (outside the CDR3, taken from reference TRBV28 and TRBJ1-5): DVKVTQSSRYLVKRTGEKVFLECVQDMDHENMFWYRQDPGLGLRLIYFSYDVKMKEKGDIPEGYSVSREKKERFSLILESASTNQTSMYLCASSPSYRDNQPQHFGDGTRLSIL.

This clone was seen a single time. This chain links TRBV5-1 with TRBJ1-4; 10 bases match TRBD1. With V trimmed by 2 bases and J by 8 bases, 6 bases remained unmatched. The CDR3 consists of 15 residues. Germline V gene data show CDR1 as SGHRS and CDR2 as YFSETQ. The CDR3 is CASSFDGQGGEKLFF. CDR3 sequence (DNA): TGCGCCAGCAGCTTTGACGGACAGGGGGGCGAAAAACTGTTTTTT.

This chain uses TRBV27 with TRBJ2-1; D call uncertain. CDR1 is MNHEY, CDR2 SMNVEV, per germline (reference sequence). There are 15 residues in the CDR3. V was shortened by 5 bases and J by 0 bases, with 11 bases between the two germline ends. The CDR3 nucleotides read TGTGCCAGCAGTGCAAGCGTTTCCTCCTACAATGAGCAGTTCTTC. It translates to CASSASVSSYNEQFF.

The V call is TRBV20-1, the J call TRBJ2-7; TRBD2 matches at 7 bases. Germline V gene sequence: CDR1 DFQATT, CDR2 SNEGSKA (reference sequence). CDR3 length equals 11 residues. The CDR3 coding sequence is TGCTCCCAGGCGGGAGAGGTCGAGCAGTACTTC. As protein: CSQAGEVEQYF.

This CDR3 is CASSQAGQRNQPQHF. The CDR3 nucleotides are TGCGCCAGCAGCCAAGCAGGGCAGCGCAATCAGCCCCAGCATTTT. The rearrangement uses TRBV4-1 and TRBJ1-5, with a possible D match to TRBD1 (5 bases). Trimming shortened V by 1 base and J by 2 bases, and 9 bases separated the two germline ends. Germline V gene data show CDR1 as MGHRA and CDR2 as YSYEKL. The CDR3 has 15 residues.

This clone was observed a handful of times. This chain joins TRBV6-4 and TRBJ2-2; no definite D call. The V gene's germline CDR1 is MRHNA and CDR2 SNTAGT. The CDR3 has 13 amino acids. V shed 4 bases and J shed 1 base, with 4 bases lying between them. CDR3 region: CASSGGNTGELFF. CDR3 sequence (DNA): TGTGCCAGCAGTGGCGGGAACACCGGGGAGCTGTTTTTT.

The chain combines TRBV6-5 with TRBJ2-7, with D possibly matching TRBD2 (5 bases). CDR1 is MNHEY, CDR2 SVGAGI, per germline. This CDR3 has 15 amino acids. The V gene lost 5 bases and the J gene lost 5 bases, with 19 bases spanning the gap. The CDR3 sequence: CASSKSAYGINEQYF. The CDR3 nucleotides are TGTGCCAGCAGTAAATCCGCGTACGGGATCAACGAGCAGTACTTC.

This sequence joins TRBV9 and TRBJ1-2, with 7 bases fitting TRBD1. Trimming took 0 bases from V and 4 from J; bases not matched to a gene: 12. CDR1 is SGDLS and CDR2 is YYNGEE in the germline V gene. This CDR3 comprises 17 residues. The CDR3 sequence is CASSVVDVGTASYGYTF. The CDR3 DNA is TGTGCCAGCAGCGTAGTGGATGTGGGGACAGCGAGCTATGGCTACACCTTC.

This chain links TRBV15 with TRBJ2-1, with D perhaps TRBD2 (5 bases). CDR3 length: 16 residues. The V end was cut by 5 bases, the J end by 0 bases, with 14 bases between. Germline V gene sequence: CDR1 LNHNV, CDR2 YYDKDF (reference sequence). The CDR3 protein is CATSDSLALSYNEQFF. The CDR3 nucleotides are TGTGCCACCAGCGACTCTCTAGCCCTCTCCTACAATGAGCAGTTCTTC.

In this sample, this clone turned up once. The chain employs TRBV6-6 and TRBJ2-7, with TRBD1 matching over 9 bases. In germline, CDR1 is MNHNY, CDR2 SVGAGI (reference sequence). The CDR3 consists of 15 residues. V trimming: 7 bases; J trimming: 2 bases; junction bases outside the gene matches: 9. DNA for the CDR3: TGTGCCAGCACCCAAACGACAGGGGGACCCTACGAGCAGTACTTC. This encodes CASTQTTGGPYEQYF.

V gene TRBV4-1 combines with J gene TRBJ2-5; TRBD2 aligns across 7 bases. Germline V gene data show CDR1 as MGHRA and CDR2 as YSYEKL. Trimming at V came to 0 bases and at J to 2 bases, leaving 12 bases not matched to a gene. This CDR3 is built from 18 residues. The CDR3 DNA is TGCGCCAGCAGCCAAGACAGAGGATCGACTAGCACACAAGAGACCCAGTACTTC. It translates to CASSQDRGSTSTQETQYF.

The gene calls are TRBV19 and TRBJ2-1, with D unresolved. CDR1 is LNHDA, CDR2 SQIVND, per germline (reference sequence). Trimming took 7 bases from V and 4 from J, leaving 8 bases between them. The CDR3 has 12 amino acids. The CDR3 DNA sequence: TGTGCCAGTACCGATCGGTACAATGAGCAGTTCTTC. Translated, it gives CASTDRYNEQFF.

CDR3 in DNA: TGCAGCGTTGAACGGTCCCCTAGGGGTCAGGGTGGCTACACCTTC. It translates to CSVERSPRGQGGYTF. This sequence joins TRBV29-1 and TRBJ1-2; a weak D match, TRBD1 (5 bases). This CDR3 has 15 amino acids. Trimming removed 2 bases from V and 7 bases from J, with 20 bases in between. The germline V gene has CDR1 SQVTM and CDR2 ANQGSEA.

This clone was observed a handful of times. The genes are TRBV6-6 and TRBJ1-6; 8 bases are a match to TRBD1. The CDR3 has 13 amino acids. J was trimmed by 8 bases and V by 6 bases; bases with no gene match: 3. Per germline, CDR1 MNHNY and CDR2 SVGAGI (reference sequence). The CDR3: CASRTQGDSPLHF. DNA for the CDR3: TGTGCCAGCAGGACACAGGGGGATTCACCCCTCCACTTT.

This clone was seen more than once but under ten times. This chain links TRBV28 with TRBJ1-2, with D perhaps matching TRBD1 (5 bases). Trimming shortened V by 2 bases and J by 2 bases, and 9 bases separated the two germline ends. The germline V gene encodes CDR1 MDHEN and CDR2 SYDVKM. The CDR3 spans 14 residues. The CDR3 here is CASSLTQGNYGYTF. CDR3 in DNA: TGTGCCAGCAGTTTAACCCAGGGCAACTATGGCTACACCTTC.

This chain joins TRBV30 and TRBJ1-6; D ambiguous. V was cut by 0 bases and J by 5 bases, with 14 bases left in between. The V gene's germline CDR1 is GTSNPN and CDR2 SVGIG (reference sequence). CDR3 length: 16 residues. The CDR3 bases are TGTGCCTGGAGTGTACATCGTGGAGCAAATAATTCACCCCTCCACTTT. It encodes CAWSVHRGANNSPLHF. The entire variable domain, with the rest obtained from reference TRBV30 and TRBJ1-6, is as follows: SQTIHQWPATLVQPVGSPLSLECTVEGTSNPNLYWYRQAAGRGLQLLFYSVGIGQISSEVPQNLSASRPQDRQFILSSKKLLLSDSGFYLCAWSVHRGANNSPLHFGNGTRLTVT.

This clone was counted between two and nine times. This chain joins TRBV5-8 and TRBJ2-2; weak D call: TRBD2 (5 bases). This CDR3 has 16 residues. CDR1 and CDR2 from the germline V gene are SGHTS and YDEGEE. Deletions cut 0 bases from V and 1 base from J, with 10 bases between. CDR3 DNA sequence: TGTGCCAGCAGCTTGGAGGGAGCCAAGAACACCGGGGAGCTGTTTTTT. It codes for CASSLEGAKNTGELFF.